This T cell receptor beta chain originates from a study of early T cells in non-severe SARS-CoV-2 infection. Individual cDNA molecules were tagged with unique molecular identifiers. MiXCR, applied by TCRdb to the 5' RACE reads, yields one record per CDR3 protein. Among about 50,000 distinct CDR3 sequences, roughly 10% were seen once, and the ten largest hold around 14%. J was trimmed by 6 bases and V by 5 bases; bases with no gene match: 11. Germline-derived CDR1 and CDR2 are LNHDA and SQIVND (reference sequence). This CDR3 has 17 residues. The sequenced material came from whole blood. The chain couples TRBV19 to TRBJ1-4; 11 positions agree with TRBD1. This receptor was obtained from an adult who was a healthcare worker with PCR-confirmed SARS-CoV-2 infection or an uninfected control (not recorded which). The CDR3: CASSLSGPGQGDEKLFF. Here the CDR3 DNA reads TGTGCCAGTAGTCTTTCGGGACCGGGACAGGGGGATGAAAAACTGTTTTTT.